The clone carrying this T cell receptor beta chain was found a few times. No antigen is known for it. The TCR alpha and TCR beta cDNA libraries, bearing sample barcodes and UMIs, were generated by 5'RACE using constant-segment primers. MiXCR was run by TCRdb on the 5' RACE reads, yielding one entry per CDR3 protein. This table has more than 350,000 distinct CDR3 sequences, under 25% appearing once. The data are from a study of T-cell memory formation after mild COVID-19. Study-wide findings and caveats: Clones that contracted from day 15 to 85 were balanced CD4/CD8, while later expanders leaned CD4+. Whether second-wave clones peaking at day 37 were SARS-CoV-2 specific went unconfirmed. The finding that pre-infection memory included some responding clones suggested that cross-reactive memory joined.

The CDR3 length is 14 residues. The V end was cut by 5 bases, the J end by 4 bases, with 13 bases between. The V gene's germline CDR1 is MNHNY and CDR2 SVGAGI (reference sequence). This TCR was recovered from an adult woman who had mild COVID-19 (a few samples of this study predate the infection). Cell type and time point are not known. Sequencing used PBMCs or a T cell subset sorted from them (not recorded which). V and J are TRBV6-6 and TRBJ2-3; D uncertain. The DNA of the CDR3 is TGTGCCAGCAGTAAGGCGATTGGACCAGATACGCAGTATTTT. This encodes CASSKAIGPDTQYF.